This T cell receptor beta chain was found in a study of T-cell memory formation after mild COVID-19. Germline CDR1 and CDR2: DFQATT and SNEGSKA (reference sequence). The trim removed 0 bases at V and 0 bases at J, leaving 4 bases unmatched. This CDR3 contains 15 residues. TCRdb used MiXCR to reprocess the 5' RACE reads, holding one entry per CDR3 protein. The table shows under 400,000 distinct CDR3 sequences, with approximately 29% occurring only once. Broader study findings: Clones contracting across day 15 to 85 had a balanced CD4/CD8 profile; later expanding clones leaned CD4+.

In regard to this clonotype: What it recognizes is unknown.

Sequenced material: PBMCs or a T cell subset sorted from them (not recorded which). The clonotype comes from an adult woman who had mild COVID-19 (a few samples of this study predate the infection). Cell type and time point are not known. The chain couples TRBV20-1 to TRBJ1-1; 7 positions match TRBD1. The CDR3 spells CSARDYRGMNTEAFF. The DNA for the CDR3 is TGCAGTGCTAGAGATTACAGGGGCATGAACACTGAAGCTTTCTTT.